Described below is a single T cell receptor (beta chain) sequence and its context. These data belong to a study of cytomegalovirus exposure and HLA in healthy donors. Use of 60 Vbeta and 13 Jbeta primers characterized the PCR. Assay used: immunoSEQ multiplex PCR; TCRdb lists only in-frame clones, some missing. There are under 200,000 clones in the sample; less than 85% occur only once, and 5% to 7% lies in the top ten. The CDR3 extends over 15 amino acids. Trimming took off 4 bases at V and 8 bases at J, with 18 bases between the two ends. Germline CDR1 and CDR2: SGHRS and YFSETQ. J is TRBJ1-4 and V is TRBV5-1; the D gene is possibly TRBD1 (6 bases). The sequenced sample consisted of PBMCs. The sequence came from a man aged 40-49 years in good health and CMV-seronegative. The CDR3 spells CASSPDSSRREKLFF. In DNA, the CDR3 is TGCGCCAGCAGCCCGGACAGTTCGAGGCGGGAAAAACTGTTTTTT.